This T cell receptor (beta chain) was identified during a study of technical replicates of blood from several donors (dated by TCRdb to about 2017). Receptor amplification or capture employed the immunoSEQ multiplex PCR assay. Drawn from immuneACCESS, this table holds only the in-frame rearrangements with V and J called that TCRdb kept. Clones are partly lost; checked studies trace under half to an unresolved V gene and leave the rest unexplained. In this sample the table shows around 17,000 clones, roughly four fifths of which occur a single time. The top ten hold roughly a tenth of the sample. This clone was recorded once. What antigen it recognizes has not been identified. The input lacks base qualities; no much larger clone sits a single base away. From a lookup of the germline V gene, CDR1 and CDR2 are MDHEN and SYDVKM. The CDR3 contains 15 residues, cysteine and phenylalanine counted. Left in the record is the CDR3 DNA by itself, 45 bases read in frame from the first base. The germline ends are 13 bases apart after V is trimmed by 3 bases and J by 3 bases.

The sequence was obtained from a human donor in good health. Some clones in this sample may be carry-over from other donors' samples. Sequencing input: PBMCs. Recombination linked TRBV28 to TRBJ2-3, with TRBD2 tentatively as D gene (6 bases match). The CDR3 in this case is CASSLEGRGTDTQYF. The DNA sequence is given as TGTGCCAGCAGTTTGGAGGGAAGGGGTACAGATACGCAGTATTTT.